Listed below are T cell receptor beta chains from one sample, sequenced in a study of T cell repertoires in cytomegalovirus infection. TCRdb re-derived calls from the reads in MiXCR, one entry per CDR3 protein. The sample records around 630,000 distinct CDR3 sequences, 24% being singletons. Specimen: CD8+ T cells from PBMCs. The receptor set was obtained from a human donor in good health (CMV status not recorded). Some clones in this sample may be carry-over from other donors' samples. CDR3s include the opening cysteine and the closing phenylalanine or tryptophan. Fields, in order: J gene, clone size, D gene, V gene, CDR3 length, CDR3 protein, CDR3 DNA. A D gene is named only where the DNA matches it firmly. Expanded clones are given a class, and other clones once, few, many or no size at all.

>TRBJ2-1|many|TRBD2|TRBV7-6|18
CASSLDRPPSGPYNEQFF
TGTGCCAGCAGCTTAGACCGCCCCCCTAGCGGACCCTACAATGAGCAGTTCTTC
>TRBJ1-1|few|-|TRBV20-1|13
CSAVLGPLTEAFF
TGCAGTGCCGTTTTGGGGCCTCTGACTGAAGCTTTCTTT
>TRBJ2-1|few|-|TRBV29-1|14
CSVVKGKKGYEQFF
TGCAGCGTTGTGAAGGGGAAAAAGGGCTATGAGCAGTTCTTC
>TRBJ2-5|few|-|TRBV29-1|12
CSVGGGEETQYF
TGCAGCGTTGGGGGGGGCGAAGAGACCCAGTACTTC
>TRBJ2-1|few|-|TRBV11-1|14
CASSSRGNHNEQFF
TGTGCCAGCAGCTCCCGTGGAAACCACAATGAGCAGTTCTTC
>TRBJ2-2|few|-|TRBV29-1|14
CSVEYGGTTGELFF
TGCAGCGTTGAGTACGGGGGAACGACCGGGGAGCTGTTTTTT
>TRBJ1-1|-|-|TRBV28|14
CASSAGRLNTEAFF
TGTGCCAGCAGTGCTGGACGCCTGAACACTGAAGCTTTCTTT
>TRBJ1-5|-|TRBD1|TRBV12-3/TRBV12-4|16
CASSSLGQGGTDTQHF
TGTGCCAGCAGTTCCCTGGGCCAAGGGGGCACAGATACGCAGCATTTT
>TRBJ1-1|many|TRBD1|TRBV7-6|15
CASSTLQGANTEAFF
TGTGCCAGCAGCACCCTACAGGGGGCGAACACTGAAGCTTTCTTT
>TRBJ1-4|once|-|TRBV12-3/TRBV12-4|16
CASSFIGGRINEKLFF
TGTGCCAGCAGCTTCATCGGGGGACGGATAAATGAAAAACTGTTTTTT
>TRBJ1-2|-|TRBD1|TRBV27|14
CASSTWTGGSSYTF
TGTGCCAGCAGTACATGGACAGGGGGAAGTAGCTACACCTTC
>TRBJ2-7|many|TRBD2|TRBV6-2/TRBV6-3|16
CASSYSTASGNYEQYF
TGTGCCAGCAGTTACTCGACTGCTAGCGGGAACTACGAGCAGTACTTC
>TRBJ2-1|-|-|TRBV29-1|16
CSADGGGTAHYNEQFF
TGCAGCGCCGACGGGGGTGGGACAGCACACTACAATGAGCAGTTCTTC
>TRBJ1-2|few|-|TRBV7-2|16
CASSTLPQKSLYGYTF
TGTGCCAGCAGCACCCTACCGCAGAAATCTCTCTATGGCTACACCTTC
>TRBJ2-3|many|-|TRBV14|13
CASSQEPTDTQYF
TGTGCCAGCAGCCAAGAACCCACAGATACGCAGTATTTT
>TRBJ2-1|few|-|TRBV2|18
CASSEAPVGGALYNEQFF
TGTGCCAGCAGTGAAGCGCCGGTCGGCGGGGCGCTATACAATGAGCAGTTCTTC
>TRBJ2-6|-|-|TRBV2|12
CASMAGANVLTF
TGTGCCAGCATGGCTGGGGCCAACGTCCTGACTTTC
>TRBJ1-5|-|TRBD1|TRBV7-6|18
CASRYGSGTGVGNQPQHF
TGTGCCAGCCGCTACGGCTCCGGGACAGGGGTTGGAAATCAGCCCCAGCATTTT
>TRBJ2-5|-|-|TRBV20-1|16
CSARLPLGAGSETQYF
TGCAGTGCTAGACTCCCCCTCGGGGCAGGGTCGGAGACCCAGTACTTC
>TRBJ2-2|-|-|TRBV7-9|15
CASNSWVMNTGELFF
TGTGCCAGCAACAGTTGGGTCATGAACACCGGGGAGCTGTTTTTT
>TRBJ2-3|few|TRBD2|TRBV6-2/TRBV6-3|16
CASSYGLAGGTDTQYF
TGTGCCAGCAGTTACGGACTAGCGGGGGGCACAGATACGCAGTATTTT
>TRBJ1-1|once|TRBD1|TRBV4-3|19
CASSQDEGATGAENTEAFF
TGCGCCAGCAGCCAAGATGAAGGGGCGACAGGGGCTGAGAACACTGAAGCTTTCTTT
>TRBJ2-6|few|TRBD1|TRBV13|18
CASSSRDSVVSGANVLTF
TGTGCCAGCAGCTCCAGGGACAGTGTAGTCTCTGGGGCCAACGTCCTGACTTTC
>TRBJ2-6|many|-|TRBV27|16
CASSLSGYSGANVLTF
TGTGCCAGCAGCCTATCAGGTTACTCTGGGGCCAACGTCCTGACTTTC
>TRBJ2-3|-|TRBD2|TRBV6-1|17
CASSESSGGASTDTQYF
TGTGCCAGCAGTGAATCAAGCGGGGGGGCCAGCACAGATACGCAGTATTTT
>TRBJ1-1|-|TRBD1|TRBV19|15
CASSVHRGMNTEAFF
TGTGCCAGTAGTGTTCACAGGGGGATGAACACTGAAGCTTTCTTT
>TRBJ2-3|once|-|TRBV6-6|12
CATGRPADTQYF
TGTGCCACGGGGCGGCCCGCAGATACGCAGTATTTT
>TRBJ2-7|many|-|TRBV7-2|12
CASSYTSYEQYF
TGTGCCAGCAGCTACACCTCCTACGAGCAGTACTTC
>TRBJ2-2|few|-|TRBV6-6|19
CASEGRGLTHNIDTGELFF
TGTGCCAGCGAGGGCCGGGGACTGACGCATAATATTGACACCGGGGAGCTGTTTTTT
>TRBJ1-6|-|-|TRBV19|12
CASHMGNSPLHF
TGTGCCAGTCACATGGGAAATTCACCCCTCCACTTT
>TRBJ1-1|many|-|TRBV7-9|15
CASSPQRGAGTEAFF
TGTGCCAGCAGCCCCCAGAGGGGGGCCGGCACTGAAGCTTTCTTT
>TRBJ2-1|few|-|TRBV5-4|16
CASSQRWTVNYNEQFF
TGTGCCAGCAGCCAGAGGTGGACAGTGAACTACAATGAGCAGTTCTTC
>TRBJ1-1|-|-|TRBV28|13
CASIGTGSGEAFF
TGTGCCAGCATTGGAACAGGGAGCGGTGAAGCTTTCTTT
>TRBJ1-3|many|-|TRBV7-8|19
CASSTRRGGRAISGNTIYF
TGTGCCAGCAGCACCCGGAGGGGGGGGAGGGCGATCTCTGGAAACACCATATATTTT
>TRBJ1-2|few|-|TRBV29-1|13
CSVEGEVNYGYTF
TGCAGCGTAGAAGGGGAGGTTAACTATGGCTACACCTTC
>TRBJ2-1|-|-|TRBV27|15
CASSLWSASYNEQFF
TGTGCCAGCAGTTTATGGTCGGCCTCCTACAATGAGCAGTTCTTC
>TRBJ2-2|many|-|TRBV7-2|15
CASSLEGVYTGELFF
TGTGCCAGCAGCTTAGAGGGGGTTTACACTGGGGAGCTGTTTTTT
>TRBJ2-1|-|-|TRBV24-1|19
CATSDSKRMKGPGYNEQFF
TGTGCCACCAGTGATTCAAAAAGAATGAAGGGGCCGGGGTACAATGAGCAGTTCTTC
>TRBJ1-2|-|-|TRBV7-9|16
CASSPPGGPSRYGYTF
TGTGCCAGCAGCCCGCCGGGGGGCCCGTCGCGCTATGGCTACACCTTC
>TRBJ2-1|many|TRBD1|TRBV28|14
CATRQGGEGNEQFF
TGTGCCACCAGACAGGGGGGGGAAGGCAATGAGCAGTTCTTC
>TRBJ2-1|-|TRBD2|TRBV15|12
CATLGLAGEQFF
TGTGCCACCCTAGGACTAGCGGGGGAGCAGTTCTTC
>TRBJ1-6|few|-|TRBV7-2|14
CASSLEGLVSPLHF
TGTGCCAGCAGCTTAGAAGGTTTGGTCTCACCCCTCCACTTT
>TRBJ2-3|-|-|TRBV7-9|14
CASSLVEGTDTQYF
TGTGCCAGCAGCTTAGTCGAGGGCACAGATACGCAGTATTTT
>TRBJ2-6|-|-|TRBV28|16
CASSYEEIAGANVLTF
TGTGCCAGCAGTTATGAGGAAATCGCTGGGGCCAACGTCCTGACTTTC
>TRBJ1-5|few|TRBD1|TRBV20-1|12
CSVQGADQPQHF
TGCAGTGTCCAGGGGGCCGATCAGCCCCAGCATTTT
>TRBJ2-7|few|TRBD1|TRBV10-3|15
CAISVRDREIYEQYF
TGTGCCATCAGTGTCCGGGACAGGGAAATCTACGAGCAGTACTTC
>TRBJ2-6|-|-|TRBV19|19
CASNRSLGPRNPGANVLTF
TGTGCCAGTAATCGGAGCCTGGGACCCCGAAACCCTGGGGCCAACGTCCTGACTTTC
>TRBJ2-1|few|-|TRBV28|16
CASSPTTGWSYNEQFF
TGTGCCAGCAGTCCGACAACAGGGTGGTCGTACAATGAGCAGTTCTTC
>TRBJ2-2|many|-|TRBV12-5|15
CASGFGTTNTGELFF
TGTGCTAGTGGTTTTGGGACCACGAACACCGGGGAGCTGTTTTTT
>TRBJ2-1|many|-|TRBV27|12
CASSPTFNEQFF
TGTGCCAGCAGTCCAACCTTTAATGAGCAGTTCTTC
>TRBJ1-2|few|-|TRBV7-9|16
CASSSPTVGPNYGYTF
TGTGCCAGCAGCAGTCCTACTGTGGGTCCTAACTATGGCTACACCTTC
>TRBJ1-2|few|-|TRBV20-1|13
CSAREAADYGYTF
TGCAGTGCTAGAGAGGCGGCGGACTATGGCTACACCTTC
>TRBJ2-1|-|-|TRBV20-1|13
CSARDFHNNEQFF
TGCAGTGCTAGAGACTTTCATAACAATGAGCAGTTCTTC
>TRBJ2-3|-|TRBD1|TRBV23-1|15
CASSQSGQGIDTQYF
TGCGCCAGCAGTCAATCGGGACAGGGTATAGATACGCAGTATTTT
>TRBJ2-1|-|-|TRBV6-5|15
CASSCGYGTTNEQFF
TGTGCCAGCAGTTGCGGCTACGGGACGACGAATGAGCAGTTCTTC
>TRBJ2-7|-|-|TRBV15|17
CATSGDLGRVVPYEQYF
TGTGCCACCAGCGGAGACCTGGGACGGGTGGTGCCCTACGAGCAGTACTTC
>TRBJ1-5|-|-|TRBV5-5|14
CASSLEVSNQPQHF
TGTGCCAGCAGCTTGGAGGTGAGCAATCAGCCCCAGCATTTT
>TRBJ2-2|-|TRBD1|TRBV28|18
CASAQGSARTGLTGELFF
TGTGCCAGCGCCCAGGGTTCGGCTCGGACAGGTCTTACCGGGGAGCTGTTTTTT